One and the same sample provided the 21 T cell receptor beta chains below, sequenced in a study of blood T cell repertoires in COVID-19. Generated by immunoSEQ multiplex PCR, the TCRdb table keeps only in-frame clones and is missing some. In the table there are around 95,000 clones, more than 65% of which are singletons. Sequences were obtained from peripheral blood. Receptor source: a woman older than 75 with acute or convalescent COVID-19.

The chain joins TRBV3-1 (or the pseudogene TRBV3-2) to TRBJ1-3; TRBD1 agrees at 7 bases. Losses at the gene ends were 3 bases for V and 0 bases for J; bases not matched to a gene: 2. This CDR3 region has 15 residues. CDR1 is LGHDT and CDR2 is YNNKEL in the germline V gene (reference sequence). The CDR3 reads CASSHKGASGNTIYF. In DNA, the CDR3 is TGTGCCAGCAGCCATAAGGGGGCCTCTGGAAACACCATATATTTT.

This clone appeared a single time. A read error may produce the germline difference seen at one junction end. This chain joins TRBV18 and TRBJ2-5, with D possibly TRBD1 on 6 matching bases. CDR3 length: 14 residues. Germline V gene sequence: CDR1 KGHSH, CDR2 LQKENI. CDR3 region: CASSPLQGRETQYF. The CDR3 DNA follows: TGTGCCAGCTCGCCACTACAGGGTCGCGAGACCCAGTACTTC.

The CDR3 DNA follows: TGTGCCAGCAGCCTCGCTGGGGAGAGGACTGAAGCTTTCTTT. It is translated as CASSLAGERTEAFF. The chain links TRBV5-4 to TRBJ1-1; D unclear. Per the germline V gene, CDR1 is SGHNT and CDR2 is YYREEE (reference sequence). The CDR3 spans 14 residues. V lost 4 bases and J lost 5, with 15 bases in between.

For the CDR3, the DNA is TGTGCCAGCAGTCTAACTAGCCCTAACACCGGGGAGCTGTTTTTT. Its protein product is CASSLTSPNTGELFF. The genes are TRBV28 and TRBJ2-2, with TRBD2 as a possible D gene (6 bases). CDR1 is MDHEN, CDR2 SYDVKM, per germline. The CDR3 is 15 residues long. V gave up 5 bases and J gave up 2 bases, with 12 bases separating them.

The CDR3 nucleotides read TGTGCCAGCAGCGCACCGACAGGGGGAGACACTGAAGCTTTCTTT. Translated, it gives CASSAPTGGDTEAFF. The rearrangement links TRBV9 to TRBJ1-1; 9 nucleotides align to TRBD1. The CDR3 extends over 15 amino acids. Trimming cost V 3 bases and J 3 bases; bases outside gene matches: 6. CDR1 is SGDLS, CDR2 YYNGEE, per germline.

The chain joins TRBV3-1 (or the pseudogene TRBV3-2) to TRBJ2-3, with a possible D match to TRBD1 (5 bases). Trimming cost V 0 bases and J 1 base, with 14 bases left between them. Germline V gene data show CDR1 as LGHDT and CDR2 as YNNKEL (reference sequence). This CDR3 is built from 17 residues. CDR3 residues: CASSQDIRAAGTDTQYF. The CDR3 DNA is TGTGCCAGCAGCCAAGATATCAGGGCCGCCGGCACAGATACGCAGTATTTT.

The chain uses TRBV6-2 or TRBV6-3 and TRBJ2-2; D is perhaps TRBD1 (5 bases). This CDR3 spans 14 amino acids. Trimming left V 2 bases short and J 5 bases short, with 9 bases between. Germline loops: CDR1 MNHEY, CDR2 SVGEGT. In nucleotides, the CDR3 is TGTGCCAGCAGTTACCAGGGAAGGACCGGGGAGCTGTTTTTT. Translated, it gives CASSYQGRTGELFF.

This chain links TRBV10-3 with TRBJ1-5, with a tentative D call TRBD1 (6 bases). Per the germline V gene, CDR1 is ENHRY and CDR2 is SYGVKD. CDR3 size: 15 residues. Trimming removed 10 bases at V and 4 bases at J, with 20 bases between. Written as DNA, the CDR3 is TGTGCCACACGCTCGGGATTGGACAGAAATCAGCCCCAGCATTTT. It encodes CATRSGLDRNQPQHF.

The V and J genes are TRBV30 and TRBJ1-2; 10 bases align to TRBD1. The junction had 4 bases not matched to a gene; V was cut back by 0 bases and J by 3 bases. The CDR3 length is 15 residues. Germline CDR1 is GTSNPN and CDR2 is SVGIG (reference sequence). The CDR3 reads CAWSVFGTGDYGYTF. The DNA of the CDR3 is TGTGCCTGGAGTGTATTTGGGACAGGGGACTATGGCTACACCTTC.

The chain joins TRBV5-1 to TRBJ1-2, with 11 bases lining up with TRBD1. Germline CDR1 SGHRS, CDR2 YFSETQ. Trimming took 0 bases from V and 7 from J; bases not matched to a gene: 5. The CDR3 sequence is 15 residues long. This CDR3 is CASSLGGQGAGGYTF. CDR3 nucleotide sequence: TGCGCCAGCAGCTTGGGCGGACAGGGGGCAGGTGGCTACACCTTC.

In DNA, the CDR3 is TGTGCCAGCTCAAATGGAGGGTTGAACACTGAAGCTTTCTTT. Translation: CASSNGGLNTEAFF. This rearrangement joins TRBV18 to TRBJ1-1; D uncertain. The germline V gene encodes CDR1 KGHSH and CDR2 LQKENI. V lost 5 bases and J 0 bases, leaving 10 bases between the germline ends. CDR3 length: 14 residues.

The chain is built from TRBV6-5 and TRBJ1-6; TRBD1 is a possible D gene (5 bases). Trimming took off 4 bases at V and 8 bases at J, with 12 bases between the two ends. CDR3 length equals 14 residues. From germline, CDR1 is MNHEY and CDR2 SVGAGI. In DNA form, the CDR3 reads TGTGCCAGCAGTTGGAAAGGGGTAGATTCACCCCTCCACTTT. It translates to CASSWKGVDSPLHF.

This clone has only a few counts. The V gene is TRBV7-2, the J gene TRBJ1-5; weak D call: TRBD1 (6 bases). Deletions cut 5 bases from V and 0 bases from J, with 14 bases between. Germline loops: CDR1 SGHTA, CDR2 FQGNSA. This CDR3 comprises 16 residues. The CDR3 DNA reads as TGTGCCAGCAGCCCACTATGGACAGCTAGCAATCAGCCCCAGCATTTT. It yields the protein CASSPLWTASNQPQHF.

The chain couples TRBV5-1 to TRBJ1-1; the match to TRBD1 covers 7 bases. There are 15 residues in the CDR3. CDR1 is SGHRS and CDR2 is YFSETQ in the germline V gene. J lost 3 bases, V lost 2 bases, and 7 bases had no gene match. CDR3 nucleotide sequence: TGCGCCAGCAGCTTCCGACAGGGTAGGGACACTGAAGCTTTCTTT. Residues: CASSFRQGRDTEAFF.

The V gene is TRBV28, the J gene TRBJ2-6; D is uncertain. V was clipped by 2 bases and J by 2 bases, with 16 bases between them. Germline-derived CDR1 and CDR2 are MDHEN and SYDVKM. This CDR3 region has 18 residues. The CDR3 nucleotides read TGTGCCAGCAGTTTAATTTCTCCTGTTGCGACTGGGGCCAACGTCCTGACTTTC. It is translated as CASSLISPVATGANVLTF.

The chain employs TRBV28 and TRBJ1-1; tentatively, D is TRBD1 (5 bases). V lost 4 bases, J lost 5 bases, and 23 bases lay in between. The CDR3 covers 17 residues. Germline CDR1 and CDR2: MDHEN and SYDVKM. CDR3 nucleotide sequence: TGTGCCAGCAGTTCCCGGGGGGGTGGCAGGGTGGGGACTGAAGCTTTCTTT. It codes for CASSSRGGGRVGTEAFF. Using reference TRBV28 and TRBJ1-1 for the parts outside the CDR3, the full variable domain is DVKVTQSSRYLVKRTGEKVFLECVQDMDHENMFWYRQDPGLGLRLIYFSYDVKMKEKGDIPEGYSVSREKKERFSLILESASTNQTSMYLCASSSRGGGRVGTEAFFGQGTRLTVV.

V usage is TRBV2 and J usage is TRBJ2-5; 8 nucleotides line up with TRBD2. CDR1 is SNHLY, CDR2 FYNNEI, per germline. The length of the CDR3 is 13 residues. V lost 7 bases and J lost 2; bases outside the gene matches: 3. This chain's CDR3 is CASMRGAQETQYF. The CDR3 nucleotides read TGTGCCAGCATGCGGGGGGCACAAGAGACCCAGTACTTC.

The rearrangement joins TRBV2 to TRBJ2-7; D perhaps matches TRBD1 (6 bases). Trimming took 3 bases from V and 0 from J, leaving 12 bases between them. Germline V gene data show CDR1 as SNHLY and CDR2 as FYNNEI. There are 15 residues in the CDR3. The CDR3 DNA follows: TGTGCCAGCAGTGATGTAAGGGACAACTCCTACGAGCAGTACGTC. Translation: CASSDVRDNSYEQYV.

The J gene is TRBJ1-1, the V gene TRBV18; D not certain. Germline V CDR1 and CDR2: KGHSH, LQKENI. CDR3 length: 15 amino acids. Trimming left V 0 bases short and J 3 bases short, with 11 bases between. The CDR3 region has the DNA TGTGCCAGCTCACCACCGGCCGGGGTTGACACTGAAGCTTTCTTT. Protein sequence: CASSPPAGVDTEAFF. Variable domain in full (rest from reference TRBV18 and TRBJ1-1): NAGVMQNPRHLVRRRGQEARLRCSPMKGHSHVYWYRQLPEEGLKFMVYLQKENIIDESGMPKERFSAEFPKEGPSILRIQQVVRGDSAAYFCASSPPAGVDTEAFFGQGTRLTVV.

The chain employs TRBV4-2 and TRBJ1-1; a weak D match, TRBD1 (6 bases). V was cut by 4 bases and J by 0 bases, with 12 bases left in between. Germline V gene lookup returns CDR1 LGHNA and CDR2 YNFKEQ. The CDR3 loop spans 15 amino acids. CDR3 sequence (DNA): TGTGCCAGCAGCCCCGCCGGGACACTGAACACTGAAGCTTTCTTT. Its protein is CASSPAGTLNTEAFF.

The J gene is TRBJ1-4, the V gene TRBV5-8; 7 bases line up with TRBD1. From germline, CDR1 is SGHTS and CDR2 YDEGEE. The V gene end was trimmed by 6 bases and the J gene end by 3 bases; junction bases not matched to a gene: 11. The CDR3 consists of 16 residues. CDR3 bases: TGTGCCAGCAACCGGGACAGCCTCGCACCTAATGAAAAACTGTTTTTT. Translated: CASNRDSLAPNEKLFF.